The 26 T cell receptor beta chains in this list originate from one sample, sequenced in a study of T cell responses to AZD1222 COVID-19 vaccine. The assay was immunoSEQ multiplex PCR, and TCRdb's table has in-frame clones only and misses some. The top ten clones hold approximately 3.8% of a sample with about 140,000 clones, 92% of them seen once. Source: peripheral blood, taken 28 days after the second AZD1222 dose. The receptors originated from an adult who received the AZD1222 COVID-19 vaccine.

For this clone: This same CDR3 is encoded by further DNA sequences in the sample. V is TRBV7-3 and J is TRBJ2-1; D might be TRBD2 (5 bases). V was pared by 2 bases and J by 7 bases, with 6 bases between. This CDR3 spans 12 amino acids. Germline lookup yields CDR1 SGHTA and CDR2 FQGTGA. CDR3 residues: CASSLRGNEQFF. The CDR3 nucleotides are TGTGCCAGCAGCTTACGGGGTAATGAGCAGTTCTTC. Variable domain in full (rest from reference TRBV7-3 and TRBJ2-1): GAGVSQTPSNKVTEKGKYVELRCDPISGHTALYWYRQSLGQGPEFLIYFQGTGAADDSGLPNDRFFAVRPEGSVSTLKIQRTERGDSAVYLCASSLRGNEQFFGPGTRLTVL.

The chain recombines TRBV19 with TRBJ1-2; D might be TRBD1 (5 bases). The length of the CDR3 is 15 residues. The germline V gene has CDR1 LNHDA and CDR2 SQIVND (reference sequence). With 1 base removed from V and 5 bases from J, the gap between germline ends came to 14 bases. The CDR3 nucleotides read TGTGCCAGTAGTATAGGATCCGACAGACCTTATGGCTACACCTTC. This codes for CASSIGSDRPYGYTF.

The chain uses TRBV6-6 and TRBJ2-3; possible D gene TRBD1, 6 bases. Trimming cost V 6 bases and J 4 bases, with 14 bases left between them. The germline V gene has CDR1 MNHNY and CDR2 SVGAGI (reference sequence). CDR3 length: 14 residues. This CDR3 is CASSGTEGADTQYF. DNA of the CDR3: TGTGCCAGCAGCGGGACCGAGGGGGCAGATACGCAGTATTTT.

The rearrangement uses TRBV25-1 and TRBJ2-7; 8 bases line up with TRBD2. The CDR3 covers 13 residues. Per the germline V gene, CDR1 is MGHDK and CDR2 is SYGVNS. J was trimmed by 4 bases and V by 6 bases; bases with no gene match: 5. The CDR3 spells CASSGGGRYEQYF. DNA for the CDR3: TGTGCCAGCAGCGGGGGGGGCAGATACGAGCAGTACTTC.

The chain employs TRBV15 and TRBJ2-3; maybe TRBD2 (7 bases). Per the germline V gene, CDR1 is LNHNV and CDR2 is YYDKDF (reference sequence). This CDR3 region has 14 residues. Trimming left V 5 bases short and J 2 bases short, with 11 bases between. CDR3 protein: CATSRGALTDTQYF. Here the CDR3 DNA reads TGTGCCACCAGCCGGGGGGCCCTCACAGATACGCAGTATTTT.

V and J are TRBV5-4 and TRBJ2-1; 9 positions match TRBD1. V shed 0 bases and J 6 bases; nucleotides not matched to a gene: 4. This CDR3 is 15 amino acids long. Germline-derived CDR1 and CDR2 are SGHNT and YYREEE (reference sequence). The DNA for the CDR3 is TGTGCCAGCAGCTTGGGTGGGACAGGGTCCAATGAGCAGTTCTTC. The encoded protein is CASSLGGTGSNEQFF. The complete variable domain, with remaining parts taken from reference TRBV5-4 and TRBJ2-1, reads ETGVTQSPTHLIKTRGQQVTLRCSSQSGHNTVSWYQQALGQGPQFIFQYYREEENGRGNFPPRFSGLQFPNYSSELNVNALELDDSALYLCASSLGGTGSNEQFFGPGTRLTVL.

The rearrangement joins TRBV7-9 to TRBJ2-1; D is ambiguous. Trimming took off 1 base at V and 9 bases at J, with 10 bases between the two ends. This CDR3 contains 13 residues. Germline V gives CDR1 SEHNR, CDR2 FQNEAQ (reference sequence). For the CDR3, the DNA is TGTGCCAGCAGCTTAGTGGTAGTCTCTGAGCAGTTCTTC. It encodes CASSLVVVSEQFF.

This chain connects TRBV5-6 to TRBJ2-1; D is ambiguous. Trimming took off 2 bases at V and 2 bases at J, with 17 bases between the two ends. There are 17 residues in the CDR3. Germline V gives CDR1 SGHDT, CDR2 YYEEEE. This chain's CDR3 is CASSFSFRSGTYNEQFF. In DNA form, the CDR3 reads TGTGCCAGCAGCTTTAGTTTTAGAAGTGGGACCTACAATGAGCAGTTCTTC. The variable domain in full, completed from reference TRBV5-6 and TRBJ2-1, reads DAGVTQSPTHLIKTRGQQVTLRCSPKSGHDTVSWYQQALGQGPQFIFQYYEEEERQRGNFPDRFSGHQFPNYSSELNVNALLLGDSALYLCASSFSFRSGTYNEQFFGPGTRLTVL.

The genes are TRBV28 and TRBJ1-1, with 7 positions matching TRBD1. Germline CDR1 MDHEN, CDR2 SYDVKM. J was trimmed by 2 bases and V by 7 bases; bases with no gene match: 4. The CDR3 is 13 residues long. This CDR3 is CASTRQGNTEAFF. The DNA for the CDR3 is TGTGCCAGCACCCGACAGGGAAACACTGAAGCTTTCTTT.

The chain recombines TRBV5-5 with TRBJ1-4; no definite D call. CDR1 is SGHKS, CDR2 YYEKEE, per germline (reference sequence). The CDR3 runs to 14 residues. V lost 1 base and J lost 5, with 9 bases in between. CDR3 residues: CASSLKDANEKLFF. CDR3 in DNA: TGTGCCAGCAGCTTGAAGGATGCCAATGAAAAACTGTTTTTT.

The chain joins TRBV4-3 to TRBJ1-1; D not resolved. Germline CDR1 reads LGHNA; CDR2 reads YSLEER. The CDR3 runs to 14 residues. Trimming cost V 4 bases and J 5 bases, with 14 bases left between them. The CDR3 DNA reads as TGCGCCAGCAGCCCTTCATTTGGGAGGACTGAAGCTTTCTTT. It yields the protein CASSPSFGRTEAFF.

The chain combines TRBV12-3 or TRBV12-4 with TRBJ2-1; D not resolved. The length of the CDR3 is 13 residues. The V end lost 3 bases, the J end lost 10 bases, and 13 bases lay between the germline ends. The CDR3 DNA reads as TGTGCCAGCAGTTTTTTTAGTACTGGAGAGCAGTTCTTC. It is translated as CASSFFSTGEQFF.

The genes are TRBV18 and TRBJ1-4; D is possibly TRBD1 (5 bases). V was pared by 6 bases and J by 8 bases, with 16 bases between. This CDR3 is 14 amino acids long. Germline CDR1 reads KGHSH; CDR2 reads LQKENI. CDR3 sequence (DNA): TGTGCCAGCTCGCAGGGACTCGGAGGGGAAAAACTGTTTTTT. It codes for CASSQGLGGEKLFF.

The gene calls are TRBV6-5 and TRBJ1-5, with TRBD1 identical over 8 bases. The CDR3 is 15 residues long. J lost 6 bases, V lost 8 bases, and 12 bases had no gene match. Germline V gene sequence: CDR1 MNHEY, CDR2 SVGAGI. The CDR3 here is CASGLGGQVSQPQHF. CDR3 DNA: TGTGCCAGCGGACTAGGGGGACAGGTTAGTCAGCCCCAGCATTTT.

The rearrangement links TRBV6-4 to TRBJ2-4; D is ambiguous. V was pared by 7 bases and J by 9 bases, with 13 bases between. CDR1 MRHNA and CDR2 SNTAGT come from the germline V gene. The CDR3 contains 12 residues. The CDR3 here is CASNLTRTIQYF. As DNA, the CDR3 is TGTGCCAGCAATTTGACTCGAACCATTCAGTACTTC.

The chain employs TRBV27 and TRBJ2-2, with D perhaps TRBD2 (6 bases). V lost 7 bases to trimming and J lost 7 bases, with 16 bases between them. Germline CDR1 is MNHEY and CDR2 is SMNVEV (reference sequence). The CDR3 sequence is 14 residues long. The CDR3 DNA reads TGTGCCAGCACCCTTAACGGGCGGGGCGGGGAGCTGTTTTTT. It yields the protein CASTLNGRGGELFF.

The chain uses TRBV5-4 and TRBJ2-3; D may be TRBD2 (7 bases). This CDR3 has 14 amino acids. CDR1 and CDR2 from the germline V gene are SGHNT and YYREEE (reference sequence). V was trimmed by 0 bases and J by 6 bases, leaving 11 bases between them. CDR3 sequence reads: CASSLVGGRDTQYF. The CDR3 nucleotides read TGTGCCAGCAGCTTGGTCGGGGGGCGGGATACGCAGTATTTT.

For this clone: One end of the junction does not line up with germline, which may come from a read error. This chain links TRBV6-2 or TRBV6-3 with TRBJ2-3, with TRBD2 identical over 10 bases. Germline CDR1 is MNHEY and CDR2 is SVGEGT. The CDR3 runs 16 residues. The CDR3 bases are TGTGCCAGCAGTTACCTGGCTAGCGGGAGCAAAGATACGCAGTATTTT. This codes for CASSYLASGSKDTQYF.

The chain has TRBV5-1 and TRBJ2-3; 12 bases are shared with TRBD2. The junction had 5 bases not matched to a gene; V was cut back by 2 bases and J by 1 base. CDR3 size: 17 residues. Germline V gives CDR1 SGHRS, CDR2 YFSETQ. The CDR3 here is CASSFRLAGAGTDTQYF. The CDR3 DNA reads TGCGCCAGCAGCTTTAGACTAGCGGGGGCGGGCACAGATACGCAGTATTTT.

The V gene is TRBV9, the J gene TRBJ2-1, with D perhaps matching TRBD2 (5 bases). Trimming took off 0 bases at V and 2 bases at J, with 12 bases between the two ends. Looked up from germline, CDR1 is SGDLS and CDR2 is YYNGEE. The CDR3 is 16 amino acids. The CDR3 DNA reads TGTGCCAGCAGCGTAGAGCCTACCGGGGCCTACAATGAGCAGTTCTTC. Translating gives CASSVEPTGAYNEQFF. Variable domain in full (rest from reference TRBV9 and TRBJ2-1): DSGVTQTPKHLITATGQRVTLRCSPRSGDLSVYWYQQSLDQGLQFLIQYYNGEERAKGNILERFSAQQFPDLHSELNLSSLELGDSALYFCASSVEPTGAYNEQFFGPGTRLTVL.

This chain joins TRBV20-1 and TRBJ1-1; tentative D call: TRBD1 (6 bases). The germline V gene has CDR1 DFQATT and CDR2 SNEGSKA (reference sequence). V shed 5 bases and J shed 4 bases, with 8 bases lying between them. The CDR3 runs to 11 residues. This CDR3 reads CSASTGTEAFF. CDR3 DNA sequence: TGCAGTGCTTCGACAGGCACTGAAGCTTTCTTT.

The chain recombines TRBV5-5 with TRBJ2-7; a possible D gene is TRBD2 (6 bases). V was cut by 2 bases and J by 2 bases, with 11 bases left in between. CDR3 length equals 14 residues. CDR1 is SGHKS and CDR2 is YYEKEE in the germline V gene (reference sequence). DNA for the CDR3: TGTGCCAGCAGCTTCGCGGGACCACCCTACGAGCAGTACTTC. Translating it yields CASSFAGPPYEQYF.

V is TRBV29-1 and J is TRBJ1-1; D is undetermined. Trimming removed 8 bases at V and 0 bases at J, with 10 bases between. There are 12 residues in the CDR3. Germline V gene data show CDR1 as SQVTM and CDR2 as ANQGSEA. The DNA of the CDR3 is TGCAGCTTTGGATGGGTGAACACTGAAGCTTTCTTT. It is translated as CSFGWVNTEAFF.

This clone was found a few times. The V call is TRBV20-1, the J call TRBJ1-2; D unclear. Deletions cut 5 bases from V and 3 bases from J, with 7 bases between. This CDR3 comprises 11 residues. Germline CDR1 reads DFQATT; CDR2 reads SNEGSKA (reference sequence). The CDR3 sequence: CSAAGDYGYTF. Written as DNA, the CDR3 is TGCAGTGCTGCCGGGGACTATGGCTACACCTTC.

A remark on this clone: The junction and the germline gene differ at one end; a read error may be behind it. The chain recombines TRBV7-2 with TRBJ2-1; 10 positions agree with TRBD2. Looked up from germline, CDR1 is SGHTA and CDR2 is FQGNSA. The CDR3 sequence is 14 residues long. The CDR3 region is CASSVAGGPNEQFF. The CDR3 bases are TGTGCCAGCAGCGTAGCGGGAGGCCCCAATGAGCAGTTCTTC. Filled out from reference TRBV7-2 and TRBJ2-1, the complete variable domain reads GAGVSQSPSNKVTEKGKDVELRCDPISGHTALYWYRQSLGQGLEFLIYFQGNSAPDKSGLPSDRFSAERTGGSVSTLTIQRTQQEDSAVYLCASSVAGGPNEQFFGPGTRLTVL.

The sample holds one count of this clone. This chain's CDR3 is CASSGFEGGNTEAFF. Here the CDR3 DNA reads TGTGCCAGCAGTGGGTTCGAGGGTGGAAACACTGAAGCTTTCTTT. This rearrangement joins TRBV28 to TRBJ1-1; D is uncertain. The length of the CDR3 is 15 residues. The germline V gene encodes CDR1 MDHEN and CDR2 SYDVKM. V lost 5 bases, J lost 2 bases, and 15 bases lay in between.